This TCR beta chain was profiled in a study of T-cell memory formation after mild COVID-19. Study overall: Clusters of TCRs were largely donor specific.

This clonotype was counted a few times. Each CDR3 protein is one row after TCRdb ran MiXCR on the 5' RACE reads. The top ten clones hold about 11% of a sample with 450,000 to 650,000 distinct CDR3 sequences, more than 15% of them seen once. This CDR3 has 14 residues. Germline V CDR1 and CDR2: SGHRS, YFSETQ. The ends were cut back, 4 bases at V and 3 bases at J, with 13 bases in the middle. This chain joins TRBV5-1 and TRBJ1-1; possibly TRBD1 for D (5 bases). The sequence derives from an adult woman who had mild COVID-19 (a few samples of this study predate the infection). Cell type and time point are not known. The source material was PBMCs or a T cell subset sorted from them (not recorded which). The CDR3 loop is CASSQQAADTEAFF. Written as DNA, the CDR3 is TGCGCCAGCAGCCAACAGGCTGCAGACACTGAAGCTTTCTTT.